Below, one TCR beta chain is given with its context. The V gene's germline CDR1 is SGHTA and CDR2 FQGNSA. The CDR3 extends over 16 amino acids. With V trimmed by 0 bases and J by 4 bases, 6 bases remained unmatched. The sample comes from a study of Tregs in tolerant kidney transplant recipients. Measured with immunoSEQ multiplex PCR; TCRdb has only the in-frame clones, and not every one. Here the sample spans 240,000 or so clones, 84% being singletons. This receptor was obtained from a human donor in good health. The V and J genes are TRBV7-2 and TRBJ1-3; 7 bases agree with TRBD1. Sequencing input: CD4+ T cells from blood. The CDR3 sequence: CASSLALGTVGNTIYF. The CDR3, as DNA: TGTGCCAGCAGCTTAGCGCTCGGGACAGTAGGAAACACCATATATTTT.